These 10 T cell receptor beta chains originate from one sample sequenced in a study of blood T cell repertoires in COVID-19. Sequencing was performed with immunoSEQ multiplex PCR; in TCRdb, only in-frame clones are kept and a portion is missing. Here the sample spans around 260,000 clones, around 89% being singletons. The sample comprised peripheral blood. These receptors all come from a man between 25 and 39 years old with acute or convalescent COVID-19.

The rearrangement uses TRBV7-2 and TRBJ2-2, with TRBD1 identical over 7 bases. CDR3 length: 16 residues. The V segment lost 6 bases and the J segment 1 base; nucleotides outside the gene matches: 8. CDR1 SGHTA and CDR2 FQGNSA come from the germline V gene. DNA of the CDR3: TGTGCCAGCAGGCAAAGACAGGGTGGGAACACCGGGGAGCTGTTTTTT. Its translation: CASRQRQGGNTGELFF.

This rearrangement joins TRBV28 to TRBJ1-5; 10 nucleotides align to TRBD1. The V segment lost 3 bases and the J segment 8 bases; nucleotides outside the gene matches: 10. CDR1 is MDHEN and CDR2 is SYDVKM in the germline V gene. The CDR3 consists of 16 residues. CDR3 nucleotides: TGTGCCAGCAGTTTTAGCGGGACAGGGGCTTTCGAGCCCCAGCATTTT. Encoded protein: CASSFSGTGAFEPQHF.

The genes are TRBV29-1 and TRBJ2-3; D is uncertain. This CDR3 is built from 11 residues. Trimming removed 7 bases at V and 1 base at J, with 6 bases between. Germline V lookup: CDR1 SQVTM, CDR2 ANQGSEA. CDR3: CSGGRTDTQYF. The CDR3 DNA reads TGCAGCGGTGGGCGCACAGATACGCAGTATTTT.

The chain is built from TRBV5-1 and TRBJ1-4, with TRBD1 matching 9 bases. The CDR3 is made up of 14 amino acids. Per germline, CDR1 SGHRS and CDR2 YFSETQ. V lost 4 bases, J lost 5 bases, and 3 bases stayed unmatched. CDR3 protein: CASSIDRGNEKLFF. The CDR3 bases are TGCGCCAGCAGCATTGACAGGGGGAATGAAAAACTGTTTTTT.

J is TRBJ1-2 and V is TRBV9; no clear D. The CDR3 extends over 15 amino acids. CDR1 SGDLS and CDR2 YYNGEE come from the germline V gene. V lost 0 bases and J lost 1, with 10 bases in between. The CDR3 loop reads CASSVEAAVNYGYTF. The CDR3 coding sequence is TGTGCCAGCAGCGTAGAGGCGGCGGTTAACTATGGCTACACCTTC.

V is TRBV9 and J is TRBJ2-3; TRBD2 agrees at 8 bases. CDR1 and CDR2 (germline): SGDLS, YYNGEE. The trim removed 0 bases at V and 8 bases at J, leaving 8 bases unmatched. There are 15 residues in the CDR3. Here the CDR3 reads CASSVGDSGIGTQYF. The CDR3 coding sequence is TGTGCCAGCAGCGTAGGGGATAGCGGGATCGGTACGCAGTATTTT.

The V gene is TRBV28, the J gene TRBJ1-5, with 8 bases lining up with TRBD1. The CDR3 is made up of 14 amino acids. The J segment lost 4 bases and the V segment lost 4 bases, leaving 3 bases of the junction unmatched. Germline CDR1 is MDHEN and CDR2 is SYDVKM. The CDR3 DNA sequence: TGTGCCAGCAGTTCGAGGACAGGGAATCAGCCCCAGCATTTT. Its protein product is CASSSRTGNQPQHF. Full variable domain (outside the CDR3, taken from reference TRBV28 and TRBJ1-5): DVKVTQSSRYLVKRTGEKVFLECVQDMDHENMFWYRQDPGLGLRLIYFSYDVKMKEKGDIPEGYSVSREKKERFSLILESASTNQTSMYLCASSSRTGNQPQHFGDGTRLSIL.

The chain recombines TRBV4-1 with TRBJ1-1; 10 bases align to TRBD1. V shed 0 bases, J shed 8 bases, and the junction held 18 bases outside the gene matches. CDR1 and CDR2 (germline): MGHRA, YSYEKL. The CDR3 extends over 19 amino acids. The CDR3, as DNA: TGCGCCAGCAGCCAAGAAGCGGGGGATGTTTGGGACAGGGGTCACGAAGCTTTCTTT. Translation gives CASSQEAGDVWDRGHEAFF.

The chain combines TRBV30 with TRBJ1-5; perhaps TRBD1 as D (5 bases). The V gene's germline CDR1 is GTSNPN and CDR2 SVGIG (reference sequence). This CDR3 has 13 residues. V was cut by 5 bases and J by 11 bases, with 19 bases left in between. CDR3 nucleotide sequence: TGTGCCTGGGACTATGTGCAGGGAGGGACCCAGCATTTT. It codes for CAWDYVQGGTQHF.

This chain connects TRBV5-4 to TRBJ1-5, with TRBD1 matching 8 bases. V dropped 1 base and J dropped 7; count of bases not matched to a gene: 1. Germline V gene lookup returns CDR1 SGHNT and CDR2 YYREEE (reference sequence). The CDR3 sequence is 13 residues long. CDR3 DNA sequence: TGTGCCAGCAGCTTGCAGGGGGCGCAGCCCCAGCATTTT. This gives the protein CASSLQGAQPQHF.